The 26 T cell receptor beta chains in this list originate from one sample, sequenced in a study of CD8+CD57+ T cells in acquired aplastic anemia. Both TCR beta VDJ combination and CDR3 sequence profiling were carried out. Genomic DNA was the template for this profiling. A single record per CDR3 protein comes from TCRdb applying MiXCR to the reads. Among some 410,000 distinct CDR3 sequences, approximately 70% were seen once, and the ten largest hold less than 4%. Sequencing was done on a sample of sorted CD4+, CD8+, or CD8+CD57+ T cells (not recorded which) from PBMCs. Receptors were obtained from a human donor in good health, serving as a control.

Details on this clonotype: Mismatch with germline at one junction end may stem from a read error. J is TRBJ2-7 and V is TRBV7-9; D unresolved. Germline CDR1 is SEHNR and CDR2 is FQNEAQ (reference sequence). CDR3 length equals 14 residues. CDR3: CASSDPPSARQCKF. In nucleotides, the CDR3 is TGTGCCAGCAGCGACCCGCCTTCCGCGCGCCAGTGTAAGTTC.

The chain links TRBV7-2 to TRBJ1-5; D might be TRBD1 (5 bases). The germline gives CDR1 SGHTA, CDR2 FQGNSA. The CDR3 has 15 amino acids. V lost 6 bases and J lost 16, with 28 bases in between. The DNA for the CDR3 is TGTGCCAGCAGTCCCCGCATGACGGGGCAGCACCAGCATCATTTT. Residues: CASSPRMTGQHQHHF.

With regard to this clonotype: The junction departs from germline at one end; a sequencing error may be responsible. The CDR3 region is CASSVPVNTAASF. The DNA of the CDR3 is TGTGCCAGCAGCGTGCCGGTGAACACTGCAGCTTCCTTT. The rearrangement joins TRBV7-8 to TRBJ1-1; D is uncertain. CDR3 length: 13 amino acids. Germline lookup yields CDR1 SGHVS and CDR2 FQNEAQ.

Ten or more counts support this clonotype. The genes are TRBV30 and TRBJ1-6; 10 bases are a match to TRBD1. The CDR3 extends over 16 amino acids. Germline V gives CDR1 GTSNPN, CDR2 SVGIG (reference sequence). Germline trimming cut 0 bases from V and 9 bases from J; bases unmatched to any gene: 8. In DNA, the CDR3 is TGTGCCTGGAGTGTACGGACAGGGGGGCAAAGTTCACCCCTCCACTTT. Translating gives CAWSVRTGGQSSPLHF.

This clonotype has a count of ten or more. V usage is TRBV6-1 and J usage is TRBJ2-2, with no clear D. The ends were cut back, 7 bases at V and 0 bases at J, with 9 bases in the middle. The germline gives CDR1 MNHNS, CDR2 SASEGT. This CDR3 contains 14 residues. The CDR3 is CASTTEPNTGELFF. Here the CDR3 DNA reads TGTGCCAGCACGACTGAGCCGAACACCGGGGAGCTGTTTTTT.

The chain employs TRBV15 and TRBJ1-2; D is undetermined. V was shortened by 0 bases and J by 3 bases, with 11 bases between the two germline ends. Germline V gene sequence: CDR1 LNHNV, CDR2 YYDKDF (reference sequence). CDR3 length: 15 residues. The CDR3 loop reads CATSRELSGDYGYTF. The CDR3 DNA is TGTGCCACCAGCAGAGAACTGAGCGGGGACTATGGCTACACCTTC.

The sample holds many counts of this clonotype. The chain uses TRBV20-1 and TRBJ2-3, with TRBD1 matching 9 bases. With 6 bases clipped from V and 7 bases from J, the junction kept 8 bases outside the gene matches. There are 13 residues in the CDR3. The germline CDR1 and CDR2 sequences are DFQATT and SNEGSKA (reference sequence). The CDR3 reads CSAGRDRANTQYF. The CDR3 nucleotides read TGCAGTGCCGGCCGGGACAGGGCTAATACGCAGTATTTT.

Note on this clonotype: One end of the junction is discordant with germline, which a read error may explain. The CDR3 sequence is CARSVWQQETQYF. CDR3 in DNA: TGTGCCCGCAGTGTCTGGCAGCAAGAGACCCAGTACTTC. The V and J genes are TRBV12-3 or TRBV12-4 and TRBJ2-5; unclear D gene. The CDR3 extends over 13 amino acids.

The chain carries TRBV7-2 and TRBJ1-2; maybe TRBD1 (6 bases). V lost 5 bases to trimming and J lost 13 bases, with 26 bases between them. This CDR3 comprises 15 residues. CDR1 and CDR2 (germline): SGHTA, FQGNSA. CDR3 region: CASSSRQGTPCSCTF. CDR3 nucleotides: TGTGCCAGCAGCAGCCGCCAGGGGACACCCTGTAGCTGCACCTTC.

This chain uses TRBV2 with TRBJ2-7, with TRBD1 identical over 7 bases. The V gene end was trimmed by 5 bases and the J gene end by 5 bases; junction bases not matched to a gene: 9. The CDR3 is 14 amino acids. Germline-derived CDR1 and CDR2 are SNHLY and FYNNEI. The CDR3 here is CASSIDRVGNEQYF. DNA of the CDR3: TGTGCCAGCAGTATCGACAGGGTAGGAAACGAGCAGTACTTC.

Note on this clonotype: The CDR3 end shows no conserved phenylalanine or tryptophan, and so a read error is likely. The DNA is left out, because the CDR3 cannot be placed on it with certainty; the CDR3 is given as TCRdb lists it. V is TRBV9 and J is TRBJ2-7; the DNA was not compared with TRBD1, the D call given in the table. CDR1 SGDLS and CDR2 YYNGEE come from the germline V gene. From its first to its last residue, the CDR3 has 13 amino acids. The CDR3 loop is CASSTFRTGLQSL.

The J gene is TRBJ2-2, the V gene TRBV5-4; 9 nucleotides line up with TRBD2. The trim removed 3 bases at V and 3 bases at J, leaving 9 bases unmatched. The CDR3 extends over 17 amino acids. Per germline, CDR1 SGHNT and CDR2 YYREEE (reference sequence). This CDR3 reads CASSSAGIAGDTGELFF. The CDR3 nucleotides are TGTGCCAGCAGCTCGGCGGGAATAGCGGGGGACACCGGGGAGCTGTTTTTT.

The chain joins TRBV29-1 to TRBJ2-7, with D possibly called TRBD1 or TRBD2 (5 bases each). The CDR3 runs 15 residues. Germline-derived CDR1 and CDR2 are SQVTM and ANQGSEA. For the CDR3, the DNA is TGCGCCAGCATGGGTTTGGGGGACGCCTCAGACGAGCAGTACTTC. Translated, it gives CASMGLGDASDEQYF.

Note on this clonotype: One end of the junction fails to match germline, which may point to a read error. This rearrangement joins TRBV19 to TRBJ2-5; tentatively, D is TRBD2 (7 bases). This CDR3 is built from 16 residues. Germline lookup yields CDR1 LNHDA and CDR2 SQIVND (reference sequence). As DNA, the CDR3 is TGTGCCAGTAGCCTTCGGGGTGGGGGGGCCGGGGAGACCAAGTACTTC. This gives the protein CASSLRGGGAGETKYF.

J is TRBJ2-7 and V is TRBV7-2; D gene ambiguous. The CDR3 extends over 11 amino acids. The germline V gene has CDR1 SGHTA and CDR2 FQGNSA. The CDR3 here is CASSASYEQYV. The DNA for the CDR3 is TGTGCCAGCAGCGCCTCCTACGAGCAGTACGTG.

The table lists this clonotype with a few counts. Germline and junction disagree at one end, which may indicate a read error. The rearrangement joins TRBV4-3 to TRBJ2-3; 10 bases map to TRBD2. This CDR3 contains 14 residues. CDR1 is LGHNA and CDR2 is YSLEER in the germline V gene. The CDR3 spells CASSLAGGTDMQYF. In DNA form, the CDR3 reads TGCGCCAGCAGCCTAGCGGGGGGCACAGATATGCAGTATTTT.

This clonotype was recorded many times. The chain has TRBV27 and TRBJ1-1, with 10 bases matching TRBD1. The CDR3 consists of 16 residues. CDR1 and CDR2 from the germline V gene are MNHEY and SMNVEV (reference sequence). The ends lost 5 bases at V and 1 base at J; junction bases unmatched: 7. CDR3 in DNA: TGTGCCAGCAGTATCCGACAGGGGGCGAGGAACACTGAAGCTTTCTTT. It is translated as CASSIRQGARNTEAFF.

This clonotype showed up just once. Because it lacks the conserved phenylalanine or tryptophan at the end, this CDR3 is likely a read error. The chain recombines TRBV24-1 with TRBJ1-2; perhaps TRBD1 as D (5 bases). The germline V gene has CDR1 KGHDR and CDR2 SFDVKD. The CDR3 loop spans 13 amino acids. The V gene lost 5 bases and the J gene lost 4 bases, with 10 bases spanning the gap. This chain's CDR3 is CATSAGWGYGYTL. The CDR3 nucleotides read TGTGCCACCAGTGCAGGGTGGGGCTATGGCTACACCTTG.

CDR3 nucleotides: TGTGCCAGCAGATGCTCCTGGGGAGGCAATCAGCCCCAGCATTTT. It codes for CASRCSWGGNQPQHF. The chain has TRBV12-5 and TRBJ1-5; D unresolved. Per the germline V gene, CDR1 is LGHNT and CDR2 is FRNRAP. The length of the CDR3 is 15 residues.

Points on this clonotype: Its ends do not fully match the called genes, so a read error is possible. This chain connects TRBV7-3 to TRBJ1-2, with D hard to call. Germline assignment: CDR1 SGHTA and CDR2 FQGTGA. This CDR3 spans 13 amino acids. CDR3 nucleotide sequence: TGCGCCAGCAGCTTGGTAGGGCACGGTGAGCAGACCTTC. Translation: CASSLVGHGEQTF.

This chain joins TRBV20-1 and TRBJ1-2; 9 bases are shared with TRBD1. Germline V gene lookup returns CDR1 DFQATT and CDR2 SNEGSKA (reference sequence). The CDR3 totals 14 residues. V lost 1 base to trimming and J lost 5 bases; unmatched junction nucleotides: 5. The CDR3 DNA reads TGCAGTGCTAGAGGGGGACAGGGTTTGTATGGCTACACCTTC. Translating it yields CSARGGQGLYGYTF.

The rearrangement joins TRBV10-3 to TRBJ1-6, with 7 nucleotides matching TRBD1. Germline V gene data show CDR1 as ENHRY and CDR2 as SYGVKD. The trim removed 8 bases at V and 7 bases at J, leaving 5 bases unmatched. The CDR3 sequence is 13 residues long. CDR3 DNA: TGTGCCATCGGGACAGAACTGAATTCACCCCTCCACTTT. This encodes CAIGTELNSPLHF.

The V gene is TRBV12-3 or TRBV12-4, the J gene TRBJ1-2, with D perhaps matching TRBD1 (5 bases). Trimming stripped 1 base from V and 5 bases from J, with 14 bases between. The CDR3 extends over 15 amino acids. In DNA, the CDR3 is TGTGCCAGCAGTTTAGGCAGGCAGGGTTTGTATGGCTACACCTTC. It specifies CASSLGRQGLYGYTF.

The chain recombines TRBV7-2 with TRBJ2-5, with D perhaps matching TRBD2 (6 bases). The CDR3 extends over 16 amino acids. The V and J ends lost 6 bases and 5 bases respectively, with 22 bases between them. Germline CDR1 is SGHTA and CDR2 is FQGNSA. The CDR3 protein is CASRRDPLNTGETQYF. In nucleotides, the CDR3 is TGTGCCAGCAGGCGGGACCCCTTGAACACCGGGGAGACCCAGTACTTC.

V is TRBV5-1 and J is TRBJ2-2; D is perhaps TRBD2 (5 bases). The V gene's germline CDR1 is SGHRS and CDR2 YFSETQ. The CDR3 extends over 15 amino acids. V was cut by 7 bases and J by 6 bases, with 19 bases left in between. CDR3 DNA sequence: TGCGCCAGCGGGTTACTCGGGGTTCGGGCCGGGGAGCTGTTTTTT. It yields the protein CASGLLGVRAGELFF.

Worth noting for this clonotype: Because the CDR3 is missing its conserved closing phenylalanine or tryptophan, this is likely a read error. The DNA is omitted, as the CDR3 cannot be located on it reliably, and the CDR3 follows TCRdb's listing. The genes are TRBV7-9 and TRBJ2-5. The germline V gene encodes CDR1 SEHNR and CDR2 FQNEAQ (reference sequence). The CDR3 region is 11 residues in length, termini included. CDR3: CASSIEEDQSV.